This T cell receptor (beta chain) came from a study of blood T cell repertoires in COVID-19 (dated by TCRdb to 2019 to 2021). For the wider study: Samples covering the acute and convalescent phases of COVID-19 were provided by collaborators in the United States, Italy and Spain. Sample metadata almost always included a de-identified subject ID, COVID-19 status, age in years and sex. The material from the prospective study consisted of cDNA or gDNA derived from T cells, B-cell-depleted T cells, or PBMCs. A freely available public database, intended as a resource for researchers studying the immune response to SARS-CoV-2, is where the repertoires were released. HLA class I and class II types, where available, came from metadata supplied by the sample provider rather than from assay-based typing. Deeply sampled blood TCRbeta repertoires from subjects exposed to, actively infected with, or recovered from COVID-19 were included in the dataset. The samples were drawn from two sources: the first 160 participants of the ongoing ImmuneRACE study, and fewer than 1,500 subjects contributed by 6 global collaborators. The full study reports these points: Clinical and demographic metadata were provided uncurated, with the amount varying by source and participant.

On this clone: Its antigen remains unidentified. No clone much larger than this one lies a single base away; base qualities are absent.

Whole blood was collected in K2EDTA tubes by collaborating institutions according to the institutions' own protocols. For TCRbeta analysis, collaborators shipped samples as frozen whole blood, isolated PBMCs, or DNA extracted from either of those sample types. The immunoSEQ Assay, a bias-controlled multiplex PCR, was used to amplify TCRbeta CDR3 regions from genomic DNA. As for how the authors treated the data: Nucleated cell counts per sample were estimated from amplification of reference gene primers within the assay. To quantify the absolute abundance of each unique TCRbeta CDR3 rearrangement, sequence reads were collapsed and filtered. For each sample, productive Simpson clonality was calculated by taking the square root of Simpson's diversity index across productive rearrangements. What TCRdb holds here is the immuneACCESS table cut down to in-frame rearrangements. Part of the clones is not present; checked against another copy, under half of the missing clones reflect an unresolved V gene, and the others are unexplained. V, J and clone size are those of that table, while D and trimming were read from the DNA. The sample has approximately 270,000 clones on record, more than 85% of them singletons. The ten largest account for approximately 0.84% of the sample.

The cysteine opens and the phenylalanine closes a CDR3 of 14 amino acids. Only CDR3 DNA is held: 42 bases, read in frame from base 1. V and J are truncated by 8 bases and 0 bases respectively, leaving an intervening sequence of 11 bases. Via the germline V gene, CDR1 is SGHVS and CDR2 FQNEAQ. This chain joins TRBV7-8 to TRBJ1-3, with no confident D gene call. The sequence came from a man aged 25-45 years with acute or convalescent COVID-19. Source material: peripheral blood. The nucleotide sequence reads TGTGCCAGCGAGGCCGGGAGCTCTGGAAACACCATATATTTT. Its translation reads: CASEAGSSGNTIYF.